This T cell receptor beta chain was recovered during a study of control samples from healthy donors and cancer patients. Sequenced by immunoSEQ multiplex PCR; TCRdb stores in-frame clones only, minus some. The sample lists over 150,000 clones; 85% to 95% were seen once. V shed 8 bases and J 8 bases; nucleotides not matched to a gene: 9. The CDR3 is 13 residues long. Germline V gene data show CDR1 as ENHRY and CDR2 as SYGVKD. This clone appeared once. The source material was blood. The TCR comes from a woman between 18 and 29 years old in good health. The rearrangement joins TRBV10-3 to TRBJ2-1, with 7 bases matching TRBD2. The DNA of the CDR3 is TGTGCCATCTCCGGCGGGAGTATGGATGAGCAGTTCTTC. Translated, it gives CAISGGSMDEQFF.